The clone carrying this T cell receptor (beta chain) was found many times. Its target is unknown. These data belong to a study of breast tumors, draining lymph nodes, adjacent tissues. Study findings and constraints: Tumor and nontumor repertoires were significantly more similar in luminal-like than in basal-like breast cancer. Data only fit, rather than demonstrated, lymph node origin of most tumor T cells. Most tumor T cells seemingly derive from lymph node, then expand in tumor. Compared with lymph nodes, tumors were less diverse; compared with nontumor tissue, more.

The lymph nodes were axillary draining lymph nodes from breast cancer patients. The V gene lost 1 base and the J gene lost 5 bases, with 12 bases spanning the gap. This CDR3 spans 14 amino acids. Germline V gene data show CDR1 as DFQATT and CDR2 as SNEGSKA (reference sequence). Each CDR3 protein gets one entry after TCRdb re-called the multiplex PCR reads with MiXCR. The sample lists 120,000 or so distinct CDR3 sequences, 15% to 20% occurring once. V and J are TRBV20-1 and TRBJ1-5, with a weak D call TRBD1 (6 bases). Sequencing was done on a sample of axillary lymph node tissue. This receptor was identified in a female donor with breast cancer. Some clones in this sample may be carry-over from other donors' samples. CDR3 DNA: TGCAGTGCTAGAGTGGGGACACTAGATCAGCCCCAGCATTTT. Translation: CSARVGTLDQPQHF.